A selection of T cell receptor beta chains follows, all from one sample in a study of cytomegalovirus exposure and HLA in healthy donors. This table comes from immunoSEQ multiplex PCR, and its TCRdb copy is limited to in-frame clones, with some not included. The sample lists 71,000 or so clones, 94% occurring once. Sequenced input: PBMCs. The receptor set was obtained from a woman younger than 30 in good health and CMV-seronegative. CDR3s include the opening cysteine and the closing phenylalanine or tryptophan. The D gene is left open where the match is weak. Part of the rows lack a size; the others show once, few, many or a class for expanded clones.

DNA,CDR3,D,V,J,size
TGTGCCAGCAGCTTTCGTGGTTCCGGGGGAGCTTTCTTT,CASSFRGSGGAFF,NA,TRBV7-8,TRBJ1-1,NA
TGTGCCAGCAGCTTAGGGATTGGACAGATCCAAAGCAATCAGCCCCAGCATTTT,CASSLGIGQIQSNQPQHF,NA,TRBV11-2,TRBJ1-5,NA
TGCGCCAGCAGCCAAGATCTCAGGGGAGCAGCGGAGACCCAGTACTTC,CASSQDLRGAAETQYF,NA,TRBV4-1,TRBJ2-5,NA
TGTGCCAGTAGTATAAGGACAGGGGGGAGCGCGAACACCGGGGAGCTGTTTTTT,CASSIRTGGSANTGELFF,TRBD1,TRBV19,TRBJ2-2,NA
TGTGCCAGCAGCCCAAATCGGGTGTGGTACTTC,CASSPNRVWYF,NA,TRBV11-3,TRBJ2-4,NA
TGTGCCAGCCAACAGGGAAAGGGGTTCTACGAGCAGTACTTC,CASQQGKGFYEQYF,NA,TRBV6-5,TRBJ2-7,NA
TGTGCCTGGAGTTGGGGCAGCGACTACGAGCAGTACTTC,CAWSWGSDYEQYF,NA,TRBV30,TRBJ2-7,NA
TGTGCCAGCAGCTTGCGCGACAGGTGGAATTCACCCCTCCACTTT,CASSLRDRWNSPLHF,NA,TRBV5-4,TRBJ1-6,NA
TGTGCCAGCACGGCGATATGGGGCCTGTGGAACACCATATATTTT,CASTAIWGLWNTIYF,NA,TRBV19,TRBJ1-3,NA
TGTGCCAGCAATGGCGGGAGATCCGTAGATACGCAGTATTTT,CASNGGRSVDTQYF,TRBD2,TRBV11-2,TRBJ2-3,NA
TGTGCCAGCAGTCTAGCGGGAGTGGTTAATGAGCAGTTCTTC,CASSLAGVVNEQFF,TRBD2,TRBV6-5,TRBJ2-1,NA
TGTGCCAGCAGCTTGGTAGGAGCGGGGGGGCCCCGAGATACGCAGTATTTT,CASSLVGAGGPRDTQYF,TRBD2,TRBV5-4,TRBJ2-3,NA
TGCGCCAGCAGCCCAGACATTACAGGGTCTGGGGCCAACGTCCTGACTTTC,CASSPDITGSGANVLTF,NA,TRBV5-1,TRBJ2-6,NA
TGTGCCAGCAGTTCGGCGGATCAGCCCCAGCATTTT,CASSSADQPQHF,NA,TRBV27,TRBJ1-5,NA
TGTGCCAGCAGTTTTCAAGCGGGGCCCGTGGGAGAGCAGTACTTC,CASSFQAGPVGEQYF,TRBD2,TRBV27,TRBJ2-7,NA
TGCGCCAGCAGCTTCCAGCGGGAGGGCAATGAGCAGTTCTTC,CASSFQREGNEQFF,TRBD2,TRBV5-1,TRBJ2-1,NA
TGTGCCAGCTCCCCTAATTACAATGAGCAGTTCTTC,CASSPNYNEQFF,NA,TRBV18,TRBJ2-1,NA
TGTGCCAGCAGCTTCCGGGACAGGTTTAATTCACCCCTCCACTTT,CASSFRDRFNSPLHF,TRBD1,TRBV7-2,TRBJ1-6,NA
TGCGCCAGCAGCTGGGAGGATGGATCGAATGAGCAGTTCTTC,CASSWEDGSNEQFF,NA,TRBV5-1,TRBJ2-1,NA
TGTGCCAGCTCGACCGATAGTACAACTATTGATGGCTACACCTTC,CASSTDSTTIDGYTF,NA,TRBV6-5,TRBJ1-2,once
TGTGCCAGCAGTGTGTCCAGCGGGGGAGCAGATACGCAGTATTTT,CASSVSSGGADTQYF,TRBD2,TRBV6-1,TRBJ2-3,NA
TGTGCCAGCAGTAAACAGGGGGTCGATCAGCCCCAGCATTTT,CASSKQGVDQPQHF,TRBD1,TRBV11-3,TRBJ1-5,few
TGTGCCAGTAGTATCGGTGGGGCCGTGGCAGATACGCAGTATTTT,CASSIGGAVADTQYF,NA,TRBV19,TRBJ2-3,NA
TGTGCCAGCAGCGTAGATAGCATCAGAGAGACCCAGTACTTC,CASSVDSIRETQYF,NA,TRBV9,TRBJ2-5,NA
TGTGCCAGCAGTGAATCGGCAGGGGCCGTTAGCAATCAGCCCCAGCATTTT,CASSESAGAVSNQPQHF,NA,TRBV6-1,TRBJ1-5,NA
TGTGCCAGCGCCAAGCGGGGAGCCACCGGGGAGCTGTTTTTT,CASAKRGATGELFF,TRBD2,TRBV7-2,TRBJ2-2,NA
TGTGCCAGCAGTGACTCGACTAGCGGGGACACCGGGGAGCTGTTTTTT,CASSDSTSGDTGELFF,TRBD2,TRBV6-4,TRBJ2-2,few
TGTGCCAGCAGCCCCGAGACTAGCTTGAGCACAGATACGCAGTATTTT,CASSPETSLSTDTQYF,TRBD2,TRBV7-2,TRBJ2-3,NA
TGTGCCAGCAGTCCACCGACAGGGGGCTACACTGAAGCTTTCTTT,CASSPPTGGYTEAFF,TRBD1,TRBV28,TRBJ1-1,few
TGCGCCAGCAGCTTGTATCGGCAACAGCCAATAGAAATGAACACTGAAGCTTTCTTT,CASSLYRQQPIEMNTEAFF,NA,TRBV5-1,TRBJ1-1,NA
TGTGCCAGCTCACCGACAGGGGGGATGAGCACAGATACGCAGTATTTT,CASSPTGGMSTDTQYF,TRBD1,TRBV18,TRBJ2-3,NA
TGTGCCAGCAGCGTAGCAGGCGGGAGTATGGACAATGAGCAGTTCTTC,CASSVAGGSMDNEQFF,TRBD2,TRBV9,TRBJ2-1,NA
TGCGCCAGCAGTGAATACAGGGCCATGAACACTGAAGCTTTCTTT,CASSEYRAMNTEAFF,NA,TRBV10-2,TRBJ1-1,once
TGTGCCTGGAATCGGGTAGCGGGAGGGCATGAGCAGTTCTTC,CAWNRVAGGHEQFF,TRBD2,TRBV30,TRBJ2-1,NA